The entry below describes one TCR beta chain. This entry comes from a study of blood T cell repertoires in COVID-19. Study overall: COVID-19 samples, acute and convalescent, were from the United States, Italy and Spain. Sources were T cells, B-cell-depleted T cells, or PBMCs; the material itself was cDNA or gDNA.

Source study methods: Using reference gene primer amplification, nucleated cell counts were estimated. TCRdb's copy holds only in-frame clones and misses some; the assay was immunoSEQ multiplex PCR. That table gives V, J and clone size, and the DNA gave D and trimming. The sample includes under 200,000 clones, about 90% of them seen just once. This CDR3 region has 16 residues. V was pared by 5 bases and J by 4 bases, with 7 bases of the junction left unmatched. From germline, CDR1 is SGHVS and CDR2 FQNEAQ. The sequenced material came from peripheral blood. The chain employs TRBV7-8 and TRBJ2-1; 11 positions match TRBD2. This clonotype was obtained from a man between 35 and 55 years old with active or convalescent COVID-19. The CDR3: CASSPRASGGYNEQFF. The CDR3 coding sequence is TGTGCCAGCAGCCCAAGGGCTAGCGGGGGGTACAATGAGCAGTTCTTC.